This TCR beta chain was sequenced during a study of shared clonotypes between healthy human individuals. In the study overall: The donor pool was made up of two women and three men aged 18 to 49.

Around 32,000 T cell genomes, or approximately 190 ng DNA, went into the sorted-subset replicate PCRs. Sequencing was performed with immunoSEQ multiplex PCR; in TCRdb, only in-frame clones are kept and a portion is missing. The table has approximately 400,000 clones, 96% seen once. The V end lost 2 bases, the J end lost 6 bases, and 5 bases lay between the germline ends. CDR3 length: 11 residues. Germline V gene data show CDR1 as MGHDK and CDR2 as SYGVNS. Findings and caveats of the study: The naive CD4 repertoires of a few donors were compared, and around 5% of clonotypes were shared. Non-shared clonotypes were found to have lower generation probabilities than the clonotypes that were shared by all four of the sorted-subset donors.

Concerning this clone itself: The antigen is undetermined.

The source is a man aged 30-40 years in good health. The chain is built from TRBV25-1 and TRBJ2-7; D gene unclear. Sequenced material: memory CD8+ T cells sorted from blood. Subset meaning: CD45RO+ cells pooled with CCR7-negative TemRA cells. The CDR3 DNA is TGTGCCAGCAGTGAAGTAACCGAGCAGTACTTC. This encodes CASSEVTEQYF.